Shown below are 4 T cell receptor beta chains from a single sample sequenced in a study of cytomegalovirus exposure and HLA in healthy donors. The PCR had 60 Vbeta and 13 Jbeta primers. The protocol was immunoSEQ multiplex PCR, while the TCRdb copy is restricted to in-frame clones and leaves out a portion. Here the sample spans about 160,000 clones, roughly 80% being singletons. The specimen was PBMCs. The source of these receptors is a man aged 18 to 30 in good health and CMV-seronegative.

This clone was counted between two and nine times. The gene calls are TRBV6-5 and TRBJ2-6; possible D gene TRBD1, 6 bases. Germline V lookup: CDR1 MNHEY, CDR2 SVGAGI. V gave up 0 bases and J gave up 2 bases, with 8 bases separating them. There are 16 residues in the CDR3. CDR3: CASSYSTGPGANVLTF. CDR3 coding DNA: TGTGCCAGCAGTTACTCTACAGGGCCTGGGGCCAACGTCCTGACTTTC.

V is TRBV6-1 and J is TRBJ2-1; 11 bases are shared with TRBD2. The CDR3 is made up of 15 amino acids. The ends lost 2 bases at V and 8 bases at J; junction bases unmatched: 5. Germline V gene lookup returns CDR1 MNHNS and CDR2 SASEGT. In DNA, the CDR3 is TGTGCCAGCAGTGAATCTAGCGGGAGGCAGCATGAGCAGTTCTTC. Amino acid sequence: CASSESSGRQHEQFF.

CDR3 amino acids: CASSPLADSTDTQYF. As DNA, the CDR3 is TGCGCCAGCAGCCCCCTAGCCGATAGCACAGATACGCAGTATTTT. The V and J genes are TRBV5-1 and TRBJ2-3; D may be TRBD2 (5 bases). The length of the CDR3 is 15 residues. Germline CDR1 and CDR2: SGHRS and YFSETQ. The germline V and J ends were trimmed by 4 bases and 0 bases, with 12 bases remaining between them.

The chain combines TRBV2 with TRBJ2-7, with a weak D call TRBD1 (5 bases). Trimming removed 10 bases at V and 1 base at J, with 14 bases between. The CDR3 is made up of 13 amino acids. Germline V gene sequence: CDR1 SNHLY, CDR2 FYNNEI. DNA of the CDR3: TGTGCCATCACTACAGGTTCTTCCTACGAGCAGTACTTC. It codes for CAITTGSSYEQYF.